A selection of T cell receptor beta chains follows, all from one sample in a study of cytomegalovirus exposure and HLA in healthy donors. Only in-frame clones appear in the TCRdb table, and some are missing; sequencing was by immunoSEQ multiplex PCR. This sample has about 140,000 clones; approximately 86% occur once, and the top ten carry less than 5.5%. The source material was PBMCs. The receptor source for this set is a man younger than 35 in good health and CMV-seropositive. The CDR3 runs from the conserved cysteine through the conserved F or W. The D gene is left open where the match is weak. Clone size is shown for a subset of rows, as once, few, many or a class of expanded clone.

size	V	J	D	CDR3	DNA
once	TRBV9	TRBJ2-1	TRBD2	CASSVDGLAGYNEQFF	TGTGCCAGCAGCGTAGATGGTCTAGCGGGATACAATGAGCAGTTCTTC
.	TRBV28	TRBJ2-5	TRBD1	CASSSGQGGETQYF	TGTGCCAGCAGTTCGGGACAGGGAGGGGAGACCCAGTACTTC
.	TRBV19	TRBJ1-5	.	CASSIGQRGQPQHF	TGTGCCAGTAGTATCGGGCAAAGGGGGCAGCCCCAGCATTTT
.	TRBV30	TRBJ1-4	.	CAGDRFNEKLFF	TGTGCCGGCGACAGATTTAATGAAAAACTGTTTTTT
.	TRBV7-9	TRBJ1-3	TRBD1	CASSPTTGGGNTIYF	TGTGCCAGCAGTCCAACTACAGGGGGTGGAAACACCATATATTTT
.	TRBV18	TRBJ2-2	.	CASSPPVISPGTNTGELFF	TGTGCCAGCTCACCACCGGTAATCAGCCCAGGGACGAACACCGGGGAGCTGTTTTTT
.	TRBV2	TRBJ2-1	TRBD1	CASNNRGPEQFF	TGTGCCAGCAACAACAGGGGGCCTGAGCAGTTCTTC
many	TRBV4-2	TRBJ1-2	TRBD1	CASSDRAYGYTF	TGTGCCAGCAGTGACAGGGCCTATGGCTACACCTTC
.	TRBV19	TRBJ1-1	.	CASSSGPTGNTEAFF	TGTGCCAGTAGCTCGGGTCCTACGGGGAACACTGAAGCTTTCTTT
.	TRBV6-5	TRBJ1-2	TRBD1	CASSKTGSDGYTF	TGTGCCAGCAGCAAGACAGGGTCGGATGGCTACACCTTC
.	TRBV7-9	TRBJ2-2	.	CASSLAAGGTGELFF	TGTGCCAGCAGCTTAGCGGCCGGGGGAACCGGGGAGCTGTTTTTT
.	TRBV28	TRBJ2-5	.	CASSSAGETQYF	TGTGCCAGCAGTTCGGCAGGGGAGACCCAGTACTTC
few	TRBV6-5	TRBJ1-5	.	CASSYDSGEPQHF	TGTGCCAGCAGTTACGACTCAGGGGAGCCCCAGCATTTT
.	TRBV5-1	TRBJ2-7	.	CASSPPAAGPGYEQYF	TGCGCCAGCAGCCCTCCTGCGGCGGGGCCCGGCTACGAGCAGTACTTC
.	TRBV28	TRBJ1-1	.	CASSPGMNTEAFF	TGTGCCAGCAGCCCGGGGATGAACACTGAAGCTTTCTTT
.	TRBV29-1	TRBJ2-5	.	CSVLPQETQYF	TGCAGCGTCCTCCCTCAAGAGACCCAGTACTTC
once	TRBV9	TRBJ1-5	.	CASAAGGNQPQHF	TGTGCCAGCGCGGCGGGAGGCAATCAGCCCCAGCATTTT
.	TRBV28	TRBJ2-1	TRBD2	CASSFRTSWDNEQFF	TGTGCCAGCAGTTTCCGGACTAGCTGGGACAATGAGCAGTTCTTC
few	TRBV15	TRBJ2-3	.	CATSRDRFSTTDTQYF	TGTGCCACCAGCAGAGATCGGTTTAGCACGACAGATACGCAGTATTTT
.	TRBV4-1	TRBJ1-5	.	CASRITGQLNQPQHF	TGCGCCAGCAGGATAACGGGACAACTCAATCAGCCCCAGCATTTT
.	TRBV4-2	TRBJ2-1	.	CASSFTRSDEQFF	TGTGCCAGCAGCTTTACTAGGTCCGATGAGCAGTTCTTC
few	TRBV6-6	TRBJ1-6	.	CASSYNRGDNSPLHF	TGTGCCAGCAGTTACAATCGGGGGGATAATTCACCCCTCCACTTT
.	TRBV7-6	TRBJ1-1	.	CASSLASVNTEAFF	TGTGCCAGCAGCTTAGCATCCGTGAACACTGAAGCTTTCTTT
.	TRBV19	TRBJ1-3	.	CASAGFAGNTIYF	TGTGCCAGTGCCGGGTTTGCTGGAAACACCATATATTTT
.	TRBV4-1	TRBJ1-2	.	CASSPTGFSIYGYTF	TGCGCCAGCAGCCCGACGGGTTTCTCGATCTATGGCTACACCTTC
.	TRBV6-1	TRBJ2-3	.	CASSEGRVETDTQYF	TGTGCCAGCAGTGAAGGCAGGGTCGAAACAGATACGCAGTATTTT
.	TRBV27	TRBJ1-1	.	CASSTSTNTEAFF	TGTGCCAGCAGTACGTCAACTAACACTGAAGCTTTCTTT
.	TRBV4-1	TRBJ2-5	.	CASSQVQGQETQYF	TGCGCCAGCAGCCAGGTACAGGGACAAGAGACCCAGTACTTC
.	TRBV7-9	TRBJ1-3	.	CASSSSYGLSGNTIYF	TGTGCCAGCAGCTCCTCGTATGGACTCTCTGGAAACACCATATATTTT
.	TRBV7-9	TRBJ1-1	.	CASSGQGNTEAFF	TGTGCCAGCAGCGGCCAGGGGAACACTGAAGCTTTCTTT
.	TRBV2	TRBJ2-1	.	CASTQGAGYNEQFF	TGTGCCAGCACCCAAGGGGCAGGCTACAATGAGCAGTTCTTC
once	TRBV2	TRBJ1-1	.	CASRYSGGTEAFF	TGTGCCAGCAGATATAGTGGAGGCACTGAAGCTTTCTTT
few	TRBV6-6	TRBJ1-4	.	CASSLTASTNEKLFF	TGTGCCAGCAGCCTGACAGCCTCAACTAATGAAAAACTGTTTTTT
.	TRBV30	TRBJ1-1	TRBD1	CAWSEDRDVTEAFF	TGTGCCTGGAGTGAGGACAGGGATGTCACTGAAGCTTTCTTT
.	TRBV6-6	TRBJ2-3	.	CASSGVDFTDTQYF	TGTGCCAGCAGTGGGGTGGACTTCACAGATACGCAGTATTTT
few	TRBV5-1	TRBJ2-7	.	CASSLVVGETYEQYF	TGCGCCAGCAGCTTGGTTGTCGGGGAGACCTACGAGCAGTACTTC
once	TRBV5-1	TRBJ2-3	.	CASSLDGTDTQYF	TGCGCCAGCAGCTTGGACGGGACAGATACGCAGTATTTT
once	TRBV7-8	TRBJ2-7	.	CASSLERDYEQYF	TGTGCCAGCAGCTTAGAGCGAGACTACGAGCAGTACTTC
.	TRBV5-6	TRBJ2-3	TRBD2	CASSFRTSGEDTQYF	TGTGCCAGCAGCTTCCGGACTAGCGGGGAAGATACGCAGTATTTT
.	TRBV18	TRBJ1-4	TRBD1	CASSPLGQGGEKLFF	TGTGCCAGCTCACCCCTAGGACAGGGGGGGGAAAAACTGTTTTTT
.	TRBV27	TRBJ2-1	TRBD1	CASSLLSPPGGNEQFF	TGTGCCAGCAGTTTATTATCCCCTCCAGGGGGCAATGAGCAGTTCTTC
.	TRBV6-1	TRBJ1-5	.	CASRVEYSNQPQHF	TGTGCCAGCAGGGTTGAGTATAGCAATCAGCCCCAGCATTTT
.	TRBV5-1	TRBJ2-4	.	CASSLASVAKNIQYF	TGCGCCAGCAGCTTGGCCTCCGTAGCCAAAAACATTCAGTACTTC
.	TRBV29-1	TRBJ2-7	.	CSVTRQASSYEQYF	TGCAGCGTGACTCGACAGGCCAGCTCCTACGAGCAGTACTTC
.	TRBV5-5	TRBJ1-5	TRBD1	CASSRTGVNQPQHF	TGTGCCAGCAGCCGGACAGGGGTCAATCAGCCCCAGCATTTT
.	TRBV9	TRBJ1-1	.	CASRGPLNTEAFF	TGTGCCAGCAGGGGGCCCTTGAACACTGAAGCTTTCTTT
.	TRBV5-4	TRBJ2-6	TRBD1	CASSADRGSGANVLTF	TGTGCCAGCAGCGCGGACAGGGGATCTGGGGCCAACGTCCTGACTTTC
.	TRBV13	TRBJ1-6	TRBD1	CASKQGNSSPLHF	TGTGCCAGTAAACAGGGGAATAGTTCACCCCTCCACTTT
once	TRBV10-1	TRBJ2-1	.	CASSLGRSSYNEQFF	TGCGCCAGCAGTCTTGGGCGAAGCTCCTACAATGAGCAGTTCTTC
.	TRBV6-1	TRBJ1-1	.	CASSGRGETEAFF	TGTGCCAGCAGTGGACGGGGTGAGACTGAAGCTTTCTTT
once	TRBV19	TRBJ1-5	.	CASSLTGVVQPQHF	TGTGCCAGTAGTTTAACAGGCGTCGTTCAGCCCCAGCATTTT
.	TRBV19	TRBJ1-1	.	CASSMDPGRGTEAFF	TGTGCCAGTAGTATGGATCCGGGGAGAGGTACTGAAGCTTTCTTT
once	TRBV6-1	TRBJ2-1	TRBD1	CASIRDRGFYNEQFF	TGTGCCAGCATTAGAGACAGGGGTTTCTACAATGAGCAGTTCTTC
.	TRBV11-2	TRBJ1-2	TRBD1	CASSSRDRGNYGYTF	TGTGCCAGCAGCTCCCGGGACAGGGGTAACTATGGCTACACCTTC
few	TRBV7-9	TRBJ2-7	TRBD2	CASSLSASGSTEQYF	TGTGCCAGCAGCTTATCGGCTAGCGGGAGTACCGAGCAGTACTTC
few	TRBV5-4	TRBJ2-7	TRBD1	CASSLRGQGAYEQYF	TGTGCCAGCAGCTTGAGAGGACAGGGGGCGTACGAGCAGTACTTC
.	TRBV19	TRBJ2-1	TRBD1	CASIGTEGNEQFF	TGTGCCAGTATAGGGACAGAAGGCAATGAGCAGTTCTTC
.	TRBV11-2	TRBJ2-1	TRBD1	CASSVPRGRNEQFF	TGTGCCAGCAGCGTACCCAGGGGGCGGAATGAGCAGTTCTTC
.	TRBV6-1	TRBJ1-3	.	CASSATGSGNTIYF	TGTGCCAGCAGCGCCACAGGCTCTGGAAACACCATATATTTT
once	TRBV5-8	TRBJ1-5	.	CASSLDRRGLSNQPQHF	TGTGCCAGCAGCCTGGACCGGCGGGGATTAAGCAATCAGCCCCAGCATTTT